The 25 T cell receptor beta chains given below trace back to one sample, sequenced in a study of blood T cell repertoires in COVID-19. Repertoires were generated with immunoSEQ multiplex PCR, while TCRdb's copy carries only in-frame clones and drops some. The sample includes approximately 100,000 clones, about three quarters of them seen just once. Sequencing input: peripheral blood. These receptors all come from an older man with acute or convalescent COVID-19.

The chain links TRBV5-4 to TRBJ2-3, with TRBD2 identical over 8 bases. From germline, CDR1 is SGHNT and CDR2 YYREEE (reference sequence). The CDR3 is 15 amino acids. Unmatched junction bases numbered 3, after V lost 2 bases and J lost 1 base. CDR3 sequence (DNA): TGTGCCAGCAGCTTTTCGACTAGCGGCACAGATACGCAGTATTTT. Its protein product is CASSFSTSGTDTQYF.

The DNA of the CDR3 is TGTGCCTGGTGGGACACAACGAATGGTGAAAAACTGTTTTTT. It codes for CAWWDTTNGEKLFF. This sequence joins TRBV30 and TRBJ1-4; D is possibly TRBD1 (6 bases). The CDR3 runs 14 residues. V lost 5 bases, J lost 7 bases, and 17 bases lay in between. CDR1 GTSNPN and CDR2 SVGIG come from the germline V gene (reference sequence).

The chain uses TRBV9 and TRBJ2-3, with D tentatively TRBD2 (6 bases). Trimming removed 1 base at V and 5 bases at J, with 11 bases between. The CDR3 totals 14 residues. Germline V gene data show CDR1 as SGDLS and CDR2 as YYNGEE. CDR3: CASSVLMGGDTQYF. CDR3 coding DNA: TGTGCCAGCAGCGTACTGATGGGGGGAGATACGCAGTATTTT.

This clone occurred once. The V and J genes are TRBV2 and TRBJ2-7, with 7 positions matching TRBD1. Germline CDR1 and CDR2: SNHLY and FYNNEI. This CDR3 has 14 amino acids. V dropped 6 bases and J dropped 3; count of bases not matched to a gene: 8. The CDR3 here is CASRGQWGLYEQYF. The CDR3 DNA is TGTGCCAGCAGGGGACAGTGGGGGCTCTACGAGCAGTACTTC.

This sequence joins TRBV28 and TRBJ2-2, with TRBD1 identical over 8 bases. Germline V gives CDR1 MDHEN, CDR2 SYDVKM. V trimming: 2 bases; J trimming: 5 bases; junction bases outside the gene matches: 13. The CDR3 has 18 amino acids. This CDR3 is CASSLTAGGLGGTGELFF. Written as DNA, the CDR3 is TGTGCCAGCAGTTTAACGGCAGGGGGCTTAGGAGGAACCGGGGAGCTGTTTTTT.

The V call is TRBV6-2 or TRBV6-3, the J call TRBJ2-3; 9 positions agree with TRBD1. V was clipped by 5 bases and J by 2 bases; unmatched bases: 5. The germline CDR1 and CDR2 sequences are MNHEY and SVGEGT. This CDR3 region has 15 residues. CDR3: CASSPGTGYTDTQYF. As DNA, the CDR3 is TGTGCCAGCAGTCCAGGGACAGGGTACACAGATACGCAGTATTTT.

This clone came up many times. The chain carries TRBV7-2 and TRBJ1-2; the D is unclear. The CDR3 consists of 13 residues. CDR1 is SGHTA and CDR2 is FQGNSA in the germline V gene. Between the trimmed V and J ends, which lost 1 base and 4 bases, there was a span of 7 bases. This CDR3 reads CASSLEAGYGYTF. For the CDR3, the DNA is TGTGCCAGCAGCTTAGAGGCAGGCTATGGCTACACCTTC.

The chain uses TRBV2 and TRBJ2-7, with D unresolved. The CDR3 runs 12 residues. CDR1 SNHLY and CDR2 FYNNEI come from the germline V gene. The V end lost 8 bases, the J end lost 0 bases, and 8 bases lay between the germline ends. The CDR3, as DNA: TGTGCCAGCCTTTTAGTCTCCTACGAGCAGTACTTC. Protein product: CASLLVSYEQYF.

In regard to this clone: Different DNA sequences within this sample yield the same CDR3. The chain recombines TRBV7-2 with TRBJ1-5; tentatively, D is TRBD1 (5 bases). The CDR3 extends over 13 amino acids. V was trimmed by 3 bases and J by 4 bases, leaving 7 bases between them. Per germline, CDR1 SGHTA and CDR2 FQGNSA. CDR3 DNA: TGTGCCAGCAGCTTCGGGGGAAATCAGCCCCAGCATTTT. Protein: CASSFGGNQPQHF.

The V call is TRBV9, the J call TRBJ1-1; no clear D. V shed 0 bases and J shed 4 bases, with 10 bases lying between them. The CDR3 spans 14 residues. CDR1 and CDR2 from the germline V gene are SGDLS and YYNGEE. CDR3 nucleotide sequence: TGTGCCAGCAGCGTAGAGCCTCTACGCACTGAAGCTTTCTTT. The encoded protein is CASSVEPLRTEAFF. Filled out from reference TRBV9 and TRBJ1-1, the complete variable domain reads DSGVTQTPKHLITATGQRVTLRCSPRSGDLSVYWYQQSLDQGLQFLIQYYNGEERAKGNILERFSAQQFPDLHSELNLSSLELGDSALYFCASSVEPLRTEAFFGQGTRLTVV.

J is TRBJ1-4 and V is TRBV4-3, with unresolved D. CDR3 length: 14 amino acids. V lost 5 bases and J lost 0, with 7 bases in between. CDR1 and CDR2 from the germline V gene are LGHNA and YSLEER. CDR3 sequence (DNA): TGCGCCAGCAGCTACAGCACAACTAATGAAAAACTGTTTTTT. Amino acid sequence: CASSYSTTNEKLFF.

DNA of the CDR3: TGCGCCAGCAGTCAGGGACAGGATGGTTTTTCACCCCTCCACTTT. Translation: CASSQGQDGFSPLHF. V and J are TRBV10-2 and TRBJ1-6, with 8 bases fitting TRBD1. This CDR3 contains 15 residues. Per the germline V gene, CDR1 is WSHSY and CDR2 is SAAADI. V lost 5 bases to trimming and J lost 9 bases; unmatched junction nucleotides: 9.

This chain connects TRBV5-8 to TRBJ2-7, with D unclear. V was cut by 7 bases and J by 0 bases, with 17 bases left in between. Germline V lookup: CDR1 SGHTS, CDR2 YDEGEE. CDR3 size: 15 residues. This chain's CDR3 is CASFDFQRSSYEQYF. CDR3 sequence (DNA): TGTGCCAGCTTTGACTTTCAACGTAGCTCCTACGAGCAGTACTTC.

The rearrangement links TRBV9 to TRBJ2-1; 7 bases line up with TRBD2. This CDR3 contains 15 residues. Germline CDR1 SGDLS, CDR2 YYNGEE. With V trimmed by 3 bases and J by 8 bases, 11 bases remained unmatched. The CDR3 sequence: CASSAAGGSGDEQFF. The CDR3 DNA follows: TGTGCCAGCAGCGCCGCCGGCGGGAGCGGCGATGAGCAGTTCTTC.

V is TRBV19 and J is TRBJ1-4, with unresolved D. Germline V gene sequence: CDR1 LNHDA, CDR2 SQIVND (reference sequence). The CDR3 is 14 residues long. Deletions cut 7 bases from V and 7 bases from J, with 16 bases between. The CDR3 DNA reads TGTGCCAGTAAGAGGAGGGCCGGTAGTGAAAAACTGTTTTTT. It encodes CASKRRAGSEKLFF.

The J gene is TRBJ2-5, the V gene TRBV7-2; a possible D gene is TRBD2 (7 bases). The V gene lost 5 bases and the J gene lost 4 bases, with 17 bases spanning the gap. This CDR3 is built from 15 residues. Germline CDR1 SGHTA, CDR2 FQGNSA. The CDR3 loop is CASSKSPGGGETQYF. The DNA of the CDR3 is TGTGCCAGCAGCAAAAGCCCGGGGGGCGGAGAGACCCAGTACTTC.

The chain is built from TRBV9 and TRBJ2-2; D is unclear. Trimming removed 1 base from V and 4 bases from J, with 8 bases in between. The germline gives CDR1 SGDLS, CDR2 YYNGEE. This CDR3 has 14 residues. The CDR3 nucleotides read TGTGCCAGCAGCGTACTAGATACCACCGGGGAGCTGTTTTTT. This codes for CASSVLDTTGELFF.

There are a few counts of this clone. This chain connects TRBV7-9 to TRBJ1-1; tentative D call: TRBD1 (5 bases). Trimming stripped 5 bases from V and 0 bases from J, with 10 bases between. CDR3 length equals 14 residues. Per germline, CDR1 SEHNR and CDR2 FQNEAQ (reference sequence). The CDR3 here is CASSKGTLNTEAFF. The CDR3 DNA sequence: TGTGCCAGCAGCAAGGGGACTTTGAACACTGAAGCTTTCTTT.

This chain joins TRBV6-5 and TRBJ1-1; no firm D call. Germline V lookup: CDR1 MNHEY, CDR2 SVGAGI. This CDR3 comprises 13 residues. V gave up 6 bases and J gave up 2 bases, with 10 bases separating them. The CDR3 protein is CASRRRSNTEAFF. In nucleotides, the CDR3 is TGTGCCAGCAGAAGACGGAGCAACACTGAAGCTTTCTTT.

This clone was seen once. The V and J genes are TRBV27 and TRBJ2-2; the D gene is possibly TRBD2 (6 bases). Trimming removed 6 bases from V and 4 bases from J, with 15 bases in between. Germline V gives CDR1 MNHEY, CDR2 SMNVEV (reference sequence). This CDR3 comprises 15 residues. Here the CDR3 DNA reads TGTGCCAGCAGACGGGGGAGCATAGGCACCGGGGAGCTGTTTTTT. Translation gives CASRRGSIGTGELFF.

This chain links TRBV7-3 with TRBJ2-7, with a weak D call TRBD2 (5 bases). V was shortened by 1 base and J by 7 bases, with 14 bases between the two germline ends. This CDR3 spans 14 amino acids. Germline V gene data show CDR1 as SGHTA and CDR2 as FQGTGA. The CDR3 sequence: CASSLMAARGEQYF. The CDR3 region has the DNA TGTGCCAGCAGCTTAATGGCAGCCCGAGGGGAGCAGTACTTC.

This sequence joins TRBV5-4 and TRBJ2-1; 7 positions agree with TRBD2. V was clipped by 2 bases and J by 0 bases; unmatched bases: 2. CDR1 SGHNT and CDR2 YYREEE come from the germline V gene (reference sequence). There are 15 residues in the CDR3. The CDR3 here is CASSLPGGSYNEQFF. CDR3 DNA: TGTGCCAGCAGCTTACCGGGAGGCTCCTACAATGAGCAGTTCTTC. The full variable domain, rest sourced from reference TRBV5-4 and TRBJ2-1, is ETGVTQSPTHLIKTRGQQVTLRCSSQSGHNTVSWYQQALGQGPQFIFQYYREEENGRGNFPPRFSGLQFPNYSSELNVNALELDDSALYLCASSLPGGSYNEQFFGPGTRLTVL.

On this clone: Distinct nucleotide sequences in the sample also encode this CDR3. The chain combines TRBV18 with TRBJ2-1, with a tentative D call TRBD2 (5 bases). The CDR3 extends over 15 amino acids. Trimming removed 3 bases at V and 1 base at J, with 10 bases between. Germline loops: CDR1 KGHSH, CDR2 LQKENI. Here the CDR3 reads CASSPAGWSYNEQFF. The CDR3 DNA reads TGTGCCAGCTCACCGGCGGGTTGGTCCTACAATGAGCAGTTCTTC.

V is TRBV5-4 and J is TRBJ2-3; tentatively, D is TRBD2 (7 bases). V was clipped by 4 bases and J by 4 bases, with 16 bases between them. The CDR3 runs to 15 residues. Germline assignment: CDR1 SGHNT and CDR2 YYREEE (reference sequence). Written as DNA, the CDR3 is TGTGCCAGCAGCCCGAGGGGGGGAGGCGCAGATACGCAGTATTTT. Protein product: CASSPRGGGADTQYF.

This clone was seen a few times. The genes are TRBV27 and TRBJ1-5; D is possibly TRBD1 (5 bases). This CDR3 has 13 amino acids. Germline values: CDR1 MNHEY, CDR2 SMNVEV (reference sequence). Trimming removed 11 bases at V and 3 bases at J, with 14 bases between. CDR3 nucleotides: TGTGCCTCGAAACGGGACTTCAATCAGCCCCAGCATTTT. It encodes CASKRDFNQPQHF.